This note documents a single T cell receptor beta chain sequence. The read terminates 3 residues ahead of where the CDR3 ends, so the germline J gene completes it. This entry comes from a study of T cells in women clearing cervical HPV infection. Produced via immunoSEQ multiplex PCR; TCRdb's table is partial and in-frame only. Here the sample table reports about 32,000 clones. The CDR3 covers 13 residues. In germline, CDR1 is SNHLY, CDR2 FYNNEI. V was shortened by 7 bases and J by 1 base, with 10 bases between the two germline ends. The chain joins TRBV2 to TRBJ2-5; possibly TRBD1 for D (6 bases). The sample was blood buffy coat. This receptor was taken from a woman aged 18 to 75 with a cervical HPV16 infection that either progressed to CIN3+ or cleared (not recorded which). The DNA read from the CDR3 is TGTGCCAGCACCCAGGACAGCCAAGAGACC. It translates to CASTQDSQET. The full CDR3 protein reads CASTQDSQETQYF. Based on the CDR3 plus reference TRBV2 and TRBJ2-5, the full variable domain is EPEVTQTPSHQVTQMGQEVILRCVPISNHLYFYWYRQILGQKVEFLVSFYNNEISEKSEIFDDQFSVERPDGSNFTLKIRSTKLEDSAMYFCASTQDSQETQYFGPGTRLLVL.